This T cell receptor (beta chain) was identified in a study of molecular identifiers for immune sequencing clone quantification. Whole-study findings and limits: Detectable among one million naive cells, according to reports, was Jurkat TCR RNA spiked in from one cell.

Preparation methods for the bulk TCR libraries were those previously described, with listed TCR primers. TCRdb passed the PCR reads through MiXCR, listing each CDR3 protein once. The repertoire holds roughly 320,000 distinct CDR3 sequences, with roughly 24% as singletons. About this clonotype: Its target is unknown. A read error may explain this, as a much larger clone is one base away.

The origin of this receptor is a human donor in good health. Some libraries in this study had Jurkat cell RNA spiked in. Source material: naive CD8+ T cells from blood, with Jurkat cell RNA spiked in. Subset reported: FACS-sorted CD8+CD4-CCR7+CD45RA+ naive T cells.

The CDR3 nucleotides read TGCGCCAGCAGCTTGGCCGGGGACATGGGGTACTACGAGCAGTACTTC. This sequence encodes CASSLAGDMGYYEQYF. V usage is TRBV5-1 and J usage is TRBJ2-7, with a possible D match to TRBD1 (6 bases). The germline CDR1 and CDR2 sequences are SGHRS and YFSETQ. The CDR3 totals 16 residues. Trimming pared 0 bases from V and 3 bases from J, leaving 16 bases between.